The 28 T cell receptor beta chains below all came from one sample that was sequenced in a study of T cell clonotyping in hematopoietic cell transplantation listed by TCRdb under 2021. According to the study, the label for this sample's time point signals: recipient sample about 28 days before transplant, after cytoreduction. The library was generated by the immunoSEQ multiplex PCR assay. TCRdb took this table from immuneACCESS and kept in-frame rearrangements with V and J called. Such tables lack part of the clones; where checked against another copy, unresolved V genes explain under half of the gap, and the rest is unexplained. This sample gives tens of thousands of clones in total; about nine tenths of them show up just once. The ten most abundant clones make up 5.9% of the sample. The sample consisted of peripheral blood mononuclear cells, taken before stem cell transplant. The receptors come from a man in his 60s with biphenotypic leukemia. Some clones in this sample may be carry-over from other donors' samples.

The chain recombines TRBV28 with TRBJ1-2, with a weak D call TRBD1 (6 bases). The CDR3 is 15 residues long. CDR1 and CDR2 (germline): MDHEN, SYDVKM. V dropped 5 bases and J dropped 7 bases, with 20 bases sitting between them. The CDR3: CASSVGLTGGGGYTF. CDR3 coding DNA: TGTGCCAGCAGTGTCGGACTCACTGGAGGGGGTGGCTACACCTTC.

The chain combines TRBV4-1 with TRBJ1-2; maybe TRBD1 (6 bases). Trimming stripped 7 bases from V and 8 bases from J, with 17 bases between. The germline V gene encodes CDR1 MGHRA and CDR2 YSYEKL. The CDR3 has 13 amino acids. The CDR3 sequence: CASTMEWGRGYTF. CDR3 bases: TGCGCCAGCACCATGGAATGGGGGCGAGGCTACACCTTC.

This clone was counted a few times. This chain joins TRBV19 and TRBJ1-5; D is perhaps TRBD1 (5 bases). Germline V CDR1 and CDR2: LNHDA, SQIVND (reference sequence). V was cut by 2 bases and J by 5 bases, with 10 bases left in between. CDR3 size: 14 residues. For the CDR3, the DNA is TGTGCCAGTAGTATAAGACAGACCTATCAGCCCCAGCATTTT. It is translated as CASSIRQTYQPQHF. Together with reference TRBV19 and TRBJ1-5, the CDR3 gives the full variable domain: DGGITQSPKYLFRKEGQNVTLSCEQNLNHDAMYWYRQDPGQGLRLIYYSQIVNDFQKGDIAEGYSVSREKKESFPLTVTSAQKNPTAFYLCASSIRQTYQPQHFGDGTRLSIL.

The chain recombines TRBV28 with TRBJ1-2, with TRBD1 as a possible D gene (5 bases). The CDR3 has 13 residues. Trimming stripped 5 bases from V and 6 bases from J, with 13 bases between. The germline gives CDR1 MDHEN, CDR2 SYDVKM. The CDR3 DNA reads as TGTGCCAGCAGTACCGATGGGGGTCATGGCTACACCTTC. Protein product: CASSTDGGHGYTF.

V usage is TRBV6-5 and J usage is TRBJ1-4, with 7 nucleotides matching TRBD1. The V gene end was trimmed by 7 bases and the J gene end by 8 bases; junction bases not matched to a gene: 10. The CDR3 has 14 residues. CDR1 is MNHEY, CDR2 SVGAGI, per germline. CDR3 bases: TGTGCCAGCAAGAGGGAGGGGGCGGGCGAAAAACTGTTTTTT. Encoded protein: CASKREGAGEKLFF.

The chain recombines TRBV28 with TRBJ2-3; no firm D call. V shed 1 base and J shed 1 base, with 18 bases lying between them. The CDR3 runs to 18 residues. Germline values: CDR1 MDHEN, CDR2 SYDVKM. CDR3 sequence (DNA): TGTGCCAGCAGTTTATTCCGTCGGGCGTTTACCGGCACAGATACGCAGTATTTT. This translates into CASSLFRRAFTGTDTQYF. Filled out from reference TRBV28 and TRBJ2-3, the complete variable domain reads DVKVTQSSRYLVKRTGEKVFLECVQDMDHENMFWYRQDPGLGLRLIYFSYDVKMKEKGDIPEGYSVSREKKERFSLILESASTNQTSMYLCASSLFRRAFTGTDTQYFGPGTRLTVL.

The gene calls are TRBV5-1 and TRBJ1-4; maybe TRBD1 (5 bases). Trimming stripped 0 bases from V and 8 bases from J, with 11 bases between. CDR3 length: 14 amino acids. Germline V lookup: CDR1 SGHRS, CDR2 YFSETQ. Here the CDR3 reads CASSLGDRGEKLFF. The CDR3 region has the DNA TGCGCCAGCAGCTTGGGGGACCGAGGGGAAAAACTGTTTTTT.

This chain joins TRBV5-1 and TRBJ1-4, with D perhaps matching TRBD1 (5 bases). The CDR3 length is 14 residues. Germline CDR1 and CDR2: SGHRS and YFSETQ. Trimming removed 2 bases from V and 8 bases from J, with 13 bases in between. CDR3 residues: CASSFRDDGEKLFF. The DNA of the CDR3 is TGCGCCAGCAGCTTCCGGGACGATGGAGAAAAACTGTTTTTT.

This CDR3 reads CATSRGMNTGELFF. The CDR3 DNA follows: TGTGCCACCAGCAGAGGGATGAACACCGGGGAGCTGTTTTTT. The chain has TRBV15 and TRBJ2-2, with D uncertain. Per the germline V gene, CDR1 is LNHNV and CDR2 is YYDKDF (reference sequence). The CDR3 extends over 14 amino acids. V lost 1 base and J 1 base, leaving 4 bases between the germline ends.

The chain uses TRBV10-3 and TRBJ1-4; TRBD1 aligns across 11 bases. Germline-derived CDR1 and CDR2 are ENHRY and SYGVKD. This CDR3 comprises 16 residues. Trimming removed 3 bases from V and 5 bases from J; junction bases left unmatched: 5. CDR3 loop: CAISDGGTGGNEKLFF. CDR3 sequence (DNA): TGTGCCATCAGTGACGGAGGGACAGGGGGGAATGAAAAACTGTTTTTT.

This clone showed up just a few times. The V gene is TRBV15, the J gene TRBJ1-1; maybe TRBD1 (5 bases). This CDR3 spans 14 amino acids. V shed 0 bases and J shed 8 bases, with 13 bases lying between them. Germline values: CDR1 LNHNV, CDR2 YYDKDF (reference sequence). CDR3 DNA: TGTGCCACCAGCAGAGAGGGGCGTCGGGAGGAAGCTTTCTTT. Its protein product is CATSREGRREEAFF.

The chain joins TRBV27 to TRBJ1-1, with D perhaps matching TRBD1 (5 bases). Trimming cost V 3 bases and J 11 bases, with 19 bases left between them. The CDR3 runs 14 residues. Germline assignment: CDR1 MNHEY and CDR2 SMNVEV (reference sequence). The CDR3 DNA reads TGTGCCAGCAGTTTCACCCCCGGAGAGGGGTCGGCTTTCTTT. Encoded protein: CASSFTPGEGSAFF.

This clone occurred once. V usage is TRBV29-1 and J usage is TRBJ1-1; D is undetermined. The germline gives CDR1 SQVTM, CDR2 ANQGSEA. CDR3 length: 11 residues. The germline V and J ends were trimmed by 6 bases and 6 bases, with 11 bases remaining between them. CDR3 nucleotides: TGCAGCGTAGTACAGAGTCCTGAAGCTTTCTTT. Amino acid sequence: CSVVQSPEAFF.

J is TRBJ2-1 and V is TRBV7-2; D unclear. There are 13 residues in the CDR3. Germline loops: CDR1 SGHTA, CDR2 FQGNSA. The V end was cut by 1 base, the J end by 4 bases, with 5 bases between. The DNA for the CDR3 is TGTGCCAGCAGCTTAGAAATTTACAATGAGCAGTTCTTC. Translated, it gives CASSLEIYNEQFF. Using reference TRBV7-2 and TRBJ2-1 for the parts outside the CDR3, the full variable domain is GAGVSQSPSNKVTEKGKDVELRCDPISGHTALYWYRQSLGQGLEFLIYFQGNSAPDKSGLPSDRFSAERTGGSVSTLTIQRTQQEDSAVYLCASSLEIYNEQFFGPGTRLTVL.

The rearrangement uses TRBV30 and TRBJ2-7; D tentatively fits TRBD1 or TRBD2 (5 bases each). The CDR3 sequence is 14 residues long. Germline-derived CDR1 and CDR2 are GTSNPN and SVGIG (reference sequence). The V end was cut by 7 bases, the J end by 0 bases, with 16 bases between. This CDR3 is CAFSPGRTSYEQYF. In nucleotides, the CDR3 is TGTGCCTTTTCTCCGGGACGGACCTCCTACGAGCAGTACTTC. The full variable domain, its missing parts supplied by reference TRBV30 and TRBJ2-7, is SQTIHQWPATLVQPVGSPLSLECTVEGTSNPNLYWYRQAAGRGLQLLFYSVGIGQISSEVPQNLSASRPQDRQFILSSKKLLLSDSGFYLCAFSPGRTSYEQYFGPGTRLTVT.

CDR3 residues: CASSVRDSYSYEQYF. CDR3 DNA: TGTGCCAGCAGTGTCCGGGACAGTTACTCCTACGAGCAGTACTTC. The chain couples TRBV6-5 to TRBJ2-7; 7 nucleotides line up with TRBD1. CDR1 and CDR2 from the germline V gene are MNHEY and SVGAGI. The length of the CDR3 is 15 residues. V trimming: 5 bases; J trimming: 0 bases; junction bases outside the gene matches: 7.

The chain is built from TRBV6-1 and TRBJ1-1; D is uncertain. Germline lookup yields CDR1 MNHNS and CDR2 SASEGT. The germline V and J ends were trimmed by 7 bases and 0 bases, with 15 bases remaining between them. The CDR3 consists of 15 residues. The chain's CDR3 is CASISGRPVNTEAFF. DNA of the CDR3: TGTGCCAGCATTTCAGGACGACCAGTGAACACTGAAGCTTTCTTT.

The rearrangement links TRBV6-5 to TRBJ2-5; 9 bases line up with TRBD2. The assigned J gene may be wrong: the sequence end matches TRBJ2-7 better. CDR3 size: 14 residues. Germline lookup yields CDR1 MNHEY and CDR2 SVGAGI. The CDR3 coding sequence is TGTGCCAGCAGGCGGGGGGGCCCTCAGTACGAGCAGTACTTC. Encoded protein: CASRRGGPQYEQYF.

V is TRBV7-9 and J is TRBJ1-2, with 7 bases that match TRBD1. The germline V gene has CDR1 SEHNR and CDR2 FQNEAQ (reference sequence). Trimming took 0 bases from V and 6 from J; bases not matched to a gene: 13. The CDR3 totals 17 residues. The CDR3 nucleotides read TGTGCCAGCAGCTTAGCGAGACAGGGTTTCGACACGGATGGCTACACCTTC. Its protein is CASSLARQGFDTDGYTF. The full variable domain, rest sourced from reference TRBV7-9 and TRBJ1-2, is DTGVSQNPRHKITKRGQNVTFRCDPISEHNRLYWYRQTLGQGPEFLTYFQNEAQLEKSRLLSDRFSAERPKGSFSTLEIQRTEQGDSAMYLCASSLARQGFDTDGYTFGSGTRLTVV.

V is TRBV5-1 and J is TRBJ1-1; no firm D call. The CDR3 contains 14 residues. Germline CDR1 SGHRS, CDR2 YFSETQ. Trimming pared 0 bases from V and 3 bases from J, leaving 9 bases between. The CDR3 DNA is TGCGCCAGCAGCTTGGACGGGATCGACACTGAAGCTTTCTTT. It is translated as CASSLDGIDTEAFF.

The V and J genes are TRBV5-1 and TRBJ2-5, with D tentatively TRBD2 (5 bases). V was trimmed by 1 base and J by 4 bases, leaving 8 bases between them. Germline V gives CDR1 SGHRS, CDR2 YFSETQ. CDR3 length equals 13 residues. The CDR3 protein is CASSLYSVETQYF. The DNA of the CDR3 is TGCGCCAGCAGCTTGTATAGCGTAGAGACCCAGTACTTC.

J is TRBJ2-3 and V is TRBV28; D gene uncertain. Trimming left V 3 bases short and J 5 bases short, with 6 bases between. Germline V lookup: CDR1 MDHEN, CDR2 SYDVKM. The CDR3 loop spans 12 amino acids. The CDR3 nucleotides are TGTGCCAGCAGTTTGCTAGGAGATACGCAGTATTTT. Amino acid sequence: CASSLLGDTQYF.

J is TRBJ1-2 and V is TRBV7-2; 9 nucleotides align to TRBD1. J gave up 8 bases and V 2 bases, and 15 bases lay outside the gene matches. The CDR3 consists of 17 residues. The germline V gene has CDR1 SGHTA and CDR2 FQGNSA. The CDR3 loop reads CASSLIAQVDRGSGYTF. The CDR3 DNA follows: TGTGCCAGCAGCTTAATTGCGCAAGTGGACAGGGGCTCGGGCTACACCTTC.

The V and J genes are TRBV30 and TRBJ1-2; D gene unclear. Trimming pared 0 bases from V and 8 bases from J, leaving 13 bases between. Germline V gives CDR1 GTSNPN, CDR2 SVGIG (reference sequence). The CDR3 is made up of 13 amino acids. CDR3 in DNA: TGTGCCTGGAGTGTAGGAGGGATGGGAGGCTACACCTTC. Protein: CAWSVGGMGGYTF.

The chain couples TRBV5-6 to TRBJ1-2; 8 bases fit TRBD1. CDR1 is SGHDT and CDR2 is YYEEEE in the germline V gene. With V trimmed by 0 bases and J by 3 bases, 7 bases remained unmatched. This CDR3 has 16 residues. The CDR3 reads CASSLVGQEAYYGYTF. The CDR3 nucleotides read TGTGCCAGCAGCTTGGTGGGACAGGAGGCCTACTATGGCTACACCTTC.

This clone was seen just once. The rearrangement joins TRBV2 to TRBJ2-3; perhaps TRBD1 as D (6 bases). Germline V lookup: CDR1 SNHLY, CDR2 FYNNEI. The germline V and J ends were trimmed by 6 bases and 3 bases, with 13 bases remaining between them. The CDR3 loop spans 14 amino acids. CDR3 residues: CASRPGQITDTQYF. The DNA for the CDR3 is TGTGCCAGCAGACCGGGACAAATTACAGATACGCAGTATTTT.

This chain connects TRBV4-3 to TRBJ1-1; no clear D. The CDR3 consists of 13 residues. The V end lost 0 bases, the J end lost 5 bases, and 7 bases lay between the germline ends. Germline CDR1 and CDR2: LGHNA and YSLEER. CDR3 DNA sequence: TGCGCCAGCAGCCAAGATTTCGAAACTGAAGCTTTCTTT. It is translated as CASSQDFETEAFF.

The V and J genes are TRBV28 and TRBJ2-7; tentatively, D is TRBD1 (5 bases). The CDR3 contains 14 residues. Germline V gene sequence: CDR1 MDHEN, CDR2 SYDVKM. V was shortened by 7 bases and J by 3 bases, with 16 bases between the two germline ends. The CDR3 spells CASTAQGSVYEQYF. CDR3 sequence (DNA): TGTGCCAGCACCGCTCAGGGTTCAGTCTACGAGCAGTACTTC.